Listed here are 16 T cell receptor beta chains from one sample, sequenced in a study of human T cells and chemical hapten exposure. TCRdb reanalysed the RACE reads using MiXCR and keeps one entry per CDR3 protein. The sample includes about 55,000 distinct CDR3 sequences, more than 9% of them seen just once. Time point indicated: patch test 2, 6 weeks after DPC sensitization. Treatment meaning: therapeutic diphenylcyclopropenone sensitization with weekly scalp DPC. The input for sequencing was whole blood, taken in connection with sensitization to the hapten diphenylcyclopropenone (DPC). The source of these receptors is a woman aged 45-65 years with alopecia areata. Some clones in this sample may be carry-over from other donors' samples.

This clonotype was picked up many times. This sequence joins TRBV6-5 and TRBJ1-4; D remains unclear. The CDR3 totals 11 residues. V gave up 5 bases and J gave up 7 bases, with 5 bases separating them. Germline-derived CDR1 and CDR2 are MNHEY and SVGAGI. CDR3 loop: CASSDREKLFF. CDR3 DNA sequence: TGTGCCAGCAGTGACCGTGAAAAACTGTTTTTT.

Comment on this clonotype: This sequence may be a read error, since a much larger clone differs from it by one base. The chain joins TRBV10-2 to TRBJ2-2; TRBD1 is a possible D gene (6 bases). The germline V gene encodes CDR1 WSHSY and CDR2 SAAADI. The CDR3 is made up of 15 amino acids. The CDR3 here is CASSDALGDTGEQFF. The CDR3 region has the DNA TGCGCCAGCAGTGATGCGTTGGGGGACACCGGGGAGCAGTTTTTT.

This clonotype was observed at least ten times. The chain combines TRBV11-2 with TRBJ2-1, with 8 bases fitting TRBD1. J lost 0 bases, V lost 10 bases, and 8 bases had no gene match. CDR3 length equals 15 residues. CDR1 and CDR2 from the germline V gene are SGHAT and FQNNGV. The CDR3 DNA follows: TGTGCCACCTTGAGGCAGGGGGCCTCCTACAATGAGCAGTTCTTC. This codes for CATLRQGASYNEQFF.

This clonotype was counted between two and nine times. The chain has TRBV20-1 and TRBJ2-1; the match to TRBD2 covers 12 bases. The germline gives CDR1 DFQATT, CDR2 SNEGSKA (reference sequence). V shed 0 bases, J shed 9 bases, and the junction held 15 bases outside the gene matches. The CDR3 runs 18 residues. This chain's CDR3 is CSARDNFRLAGALGEQFF. CDR3 in DNA: TGCAGTGCTAGAGATAACTTCCGACTAGCGGGGGCTCTAGGTGAGCAGTTCTTC.

This clonotype was counted only a few times. The CDR3 loop is CASSPRTEAFF. The CDR3, as DNA: TGCGCCAGCAGCCCCCGCACTGAAGCTTTCTTT. The chain employs TRBV10-2 and TRBJ1-1, with no clear D. The germline gives CDR1 WSHSY, CDR2 SAAADI. This CDR3 comprises 11 residues. With 6 bases removed from V and 4 bases from J, the gap between germline ends came to 6 bases.

The V gene is TRBV20-1, the J gene TRBJ2-7; D unclear. Per the germline V gene, CDR1 is DFQATT and CDR2 is SNEGSKA (reference sequence). V shed 3 bases and J shed 3 bases, with 9 bases lying between them. The CDR3 totals 12 residues. Written as DNA, the CDR3 is TGCAGTGCTAGGTACAACGTCTACGAGCAGTACTTC. Translated: CSARYNVYEQYF.

J is TRBJ2-2 and V is TRBV10-1, with D uncertain. This CDR3 is built from 13 residues. V was shortened by 7 bases and J by 4 bases, with 10 bases between the two germline ends. Germline assignment: CDR1 WNHNN and CDR2 SYGVQD (reference sequence). The CDR3, as DNA: TGCGCCAGCACCCCAGGTTCCACCGGGGAGCTGTTTTTT. Protein product: CASTPGSTGELFF.

The chain couples TRBV2 to TRBJ2-7, with TRBD1 identical over 10 bases. The CDR3 covers 16 residues. From germline, CDR1 is SNHLY and CDR2 FYNNEI. With 3 bases clipped from V and 2 bases from J, the junction kept 7 bases outside the gene matches. The CDR3 nucleotides read TGTGCCAGCAGTGAGCCGGGACAGGGGAACCCCTACGAGCAGTACTTC. Amino acids: CASSEPGQGNPYEQYF.

This clonotype was observed at least ten times. This chain connects TRBV3-1 to TRBJ1-5; weak D call: TRBD1 (5 bases). CDR1 and CDR2 from the germline V gene are LGHDT and YNNKEL (reference sequence). The CDR3 covers 15 residues. The V end lost 4 bases, the J end lost 7 bases, and 17 bases lay between the germline ends. CDR3 nucleotide sequence: TGTGCCAGCAGCCGAAACATTGGGCAGGGCCAGCCCCAGCATTTT. Its protein is CASSRNIGQGQPQHF. Full variable domain (rest looked up from reference TRBV3-1 and TRBJ1-5): DTAVSQTPKYLVTQMGNDKSIKCEQNLGHDTMYWYKQDSKKFLKIMFSYNNKELIINETVPNRFSPKSPDKAHLNLHINSLELGDSAVYFCASSRNIGQGQPQHFGDGTRLSIL.

This clonotype was found many times. One junction end disagrees with the germline gene, perhaps due to a read error. V is TRBV6-1 and J is TRBJ2-4; tentatively, D is TRBD1 (5 bases). Germline V gene data show CDR1 as MNHNS and CDR2 as SASEGT. The CDR3 has 11 amino acids. CDR3 sequence reads: CASSSTRVSHF. CDR3 bases: TGTGCCAGCAGTTCAACCAGGGTTTCGCACTTC.

This clonotype was observed a handful of times. This chain joins TRBV12-3 or TRBV12-4 and TRBJ2-5, with TRBD2 matching 10 bases. The CDR3 covers 16 residues. Trimming at V came to 8 bases and at J to 2 bases, leaving 11 bases not matched to a gene. The CDR3 reads CASHTSGAPFQETQYF. CDR3 sequence (DNA): TGTGCCAGCCACACTAGCGGGGCACCCTTTCAAGAGACCCAGTACTTC.

In regard to this clonotype: Here the CDR3 omits its conserved ending phenylalanine or tryptophan, so a read error is the likely source. The rearrangement links TRBV3-1 to TRBJ2-3; a possible D gene is TRBD1 (6 bases). Germline lookup yields CDR1 LGHDT and CDR2 YNNKEL (reference sequence). V was cut by 5 bases and J by 0 bases, with 18 bases left in between. This CDR3 spans 17 amino acids. The CDR3: CASSAPLGGKSTDTQYY. The CDR3, as DNA: TGTGCCAGCAGCGCACCCCTAGGGGGTAAGAGCACAGATACGCAGTATTAT.

The gene calls are TRBV2 and TRBJ2-3, with 7 nucleotides matching TRBD1. This CDR3 has 16 residues. The V gene's germline CDR1 is SNHLY and CDR2 FYNNEI. V was pared by 5 bases and J by 0 bases, with 8 bases of the junction left unmatched. The CDR3 sequence: CASSTQGLPSTDTQYF. The CDR3 DNA follows: TGTGCCAGCAGTACACAGGGGTTGCCGAGCACAGATACGCAGTATTTT.

This clonotype has a count of ten or more. V is TRBV11-2 and J is TRBJ2-5; D unresolved. The CDR3 sequence is 14 residues long. CDR1 is SGHAT and CDR2 is FQNNGV in the germline V gene. Trimming cost V 7 bases and J 1 base, with 13 bases left between them. In DNA, the CDR3 is TGTGCCAGCACCCCGGTCGTGGTCCAAGAGACCCAGTACTTC. As protein: CASTPVVVQETQYF.

V usage is TRBV5-4 and J usage is TRBJ2-3, with TRBD2 matching 12 bases. CDR3 length: 18 residues. Trimming at V came to 4 bases and at J to 6 bases, leaving 15 bases not matched to a gene. CDR1 SGHNT and CDR2 YYREEE come from the germline V gene (reference sequence). The CDR3 sequence: CASSPEPGLAGRGDTQYF. The CDR3, as DNA: TGTGCCAGCAGCCCGGAACCGGGACTAGCGGGCCGGGGGGATACGCAGTATTTT.

The sample holds a few counts of this clonotype. This chain links TRBV7-8 with TRBJ2-2; D possibly corresponds to TRBD2 (5 bases). V was clipped by 7 bases and J by 4 bases, with 16 bases between them. This CDR3 contains 15 residues. Per the germline V gene, CDR1 is SGHVS and CDR2 is FQNEAQ. The CDR3 DNA reads as TGTGCCAGCACCCCACGGAGGATGGGCACCGGGGAGCTGTTTTTT. Amino acid sequence: CASTPRRMGTGELFF.